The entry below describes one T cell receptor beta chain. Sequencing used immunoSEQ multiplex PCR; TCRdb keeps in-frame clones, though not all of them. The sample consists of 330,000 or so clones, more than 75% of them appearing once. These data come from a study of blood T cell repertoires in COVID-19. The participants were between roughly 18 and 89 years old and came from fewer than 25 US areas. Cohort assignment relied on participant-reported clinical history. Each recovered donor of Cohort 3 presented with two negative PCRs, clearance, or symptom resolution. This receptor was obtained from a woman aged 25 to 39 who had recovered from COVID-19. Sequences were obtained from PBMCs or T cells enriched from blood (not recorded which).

The CDR3 is CASSSGSSSYEQYF. CDR3 nucleotides: TGTGCCAGCAGTTCAGGGTCTAGCTCCTACGAGCAGTACTTC. This rearrangement joins TRBV28 to TRBJ2-7, with D possibly matching TRBD1 (5 bases). Germline-derived CDR1 and CDR2 are MDHEN and SYDVKM. Between the trimmed V and J ends, which lost 4 bases and 0 bases, there was a span of 10 bases. The CDR3 is made up of 14 amino acids.